The source of this TCR beta chain is a study of blood T cell repertoires in COVID-19. Study summary: Sites across the United States, Italy and Spain contributed samples from acute and convalescent COVID-19. From T cells, B-cell-depleted T cells, or PBMCs came the material, which was cDNA or gDNA.

Per the germline V gene, CDR1 is LGHDT and CDR2 is YNNKEL (reference sequence). The V gene lost 5 bases and the J gene lost 1 base, with 12 bases spanning the gap. The CDR3 totals 15 residues. As originally analysed: It was from reference gene primer amplification that nucleated cell counts were estimated. Only in-frame clones appear in the TCRdb table, and some are missing; sequencing was by immunoSEQ multiplex PCR. For V, J and clone size, that table is used; D and trimming come from the DNA. Among tens of thousands of clones, 75% to 90% were seen once, and the ten largest hold about 7%. Sequenced material: peripheral blood. This sequence joins TRBV3-1 (or the pseudogene TRBV3-2) and TRBJ1-5; no firm D call. This clonotype was obtained from a man aged 55 to 70 with acute or convalescent COVID-19. CDR3 coding DNA: TGTGCCAGCAGCGATACTGTTCTCAGCAATCAGCCCCAGCATTTT. It codes for CASSDTVLSNQPQHF.